Detailed here is one T cell receptor (beta chain). No antigen is known for it. Sequencing used immunoSEQ multiplex PCR; TCRdb keeps in-frame clones, though not all of them. The profile shows 100,000 to 150,000 clones, 89% of them singletons. This sample was included in a study of cytomegalovirus exposure and HLA in healthy donors. Whole-study results and caveats: Three CMV-associated chains proved CMV antigen-specific in vitro. Cytomegalovirus status was reportedly diagnosed by the classifier with high sensitivity and specificity.

Separation from the approximately 710-subject first cohort characterized the roughly 120-subject validation cohort, to which the donors belonged. V dropped 5 bases and J dropped 8; count of bases not matched to a gene: 16. Germline V gives CDR1 LNHDA, CDR2 SQIVND (reference sequence). The CDR3 extends over 17 amino acids. The source is a woman aged 18-30 years in good health and CMV-seronegative. Sequenced material: PBMCs. The chain has TRBV19 and TRBJ2-4; TRBD1 agrees at 9 bases. CDR3 DNA: TGTGCCAGTAGTGGTCTACCGGGACAGGGACAAAAGGACATTCAGTACTTC. Translated, it gives CASSGLPGQGQKDIQYF.